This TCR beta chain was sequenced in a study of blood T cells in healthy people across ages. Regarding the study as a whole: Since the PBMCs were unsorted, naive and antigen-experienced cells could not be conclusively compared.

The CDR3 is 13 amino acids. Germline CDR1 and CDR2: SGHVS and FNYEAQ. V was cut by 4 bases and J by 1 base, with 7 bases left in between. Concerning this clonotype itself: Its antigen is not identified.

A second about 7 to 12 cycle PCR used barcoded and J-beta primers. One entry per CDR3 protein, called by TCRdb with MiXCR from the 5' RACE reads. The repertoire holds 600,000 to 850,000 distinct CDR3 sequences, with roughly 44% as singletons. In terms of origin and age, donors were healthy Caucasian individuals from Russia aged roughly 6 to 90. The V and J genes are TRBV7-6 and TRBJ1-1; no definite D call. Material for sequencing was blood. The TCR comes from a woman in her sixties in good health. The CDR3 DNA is TGTGCCAGCAGCTCAACACAGAACACTGAAGCTTTCTTT. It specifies CASSSTQNTEAFF.